This T cell receptor (beta chain) was retrieved from a study of CD8+ T cells in alopecia areata. In the study overall: Treated patients were dosed with oral tofacitinib, taking 5 to 10 mg twice daily.

In regard to this clone: Its specificity is unknown.

Trimming removed 7 bases at V and 10 bases at J, with 20 bases between. This CDR3 has 14 residues. Germline CDR1 and CDR2: GTSNPN and SVGIG (reference sequence). Study-wide points: Higher clonality than in normal scalp was seen in lesional scalp, especially alopecia totalis/universalis.

Treatment specified: oral pan-JAK inhibitor, 5-10 mg twice daily. PBMCs served as the source from which CD4+ and CD8+ T cells were sorted. TCR sequencing used cDNA made by reverse transcription of extracted RNA. This table comes from immunoSEQ multiplex PCR, and its TCRdb copy is limited to in-frame clones, with some not included. The table includes approximately 210,000 clones, about three fifths detected once. V and J are TRBV30 and TRBJ1-6, with a weak D call TRBD1 (5 bases). The material was CD4+ T cells sorted from blood, obtained at roughly week 49, from a patient treated with tofacitinib. The TCR originated in a human donor with alopecia areata. This CDR3 is CAFARPNRGSPLHF. CDR3 in DNA: TGTGCCTTCGCCAGACCGAATCGGGGGTCACCCCTCCACTTT. The whole variable domain, remainder taken from reference TRBV30 and TRBJ1-6, is SQTIHQWPATLVQPVGSPLSLECTVEGTSNPNLYWYRQAAGRGLQLLFYSVGIGQISSEVPQNLSASRPQDRQFILSSKKLLLSDSGFYLCAFARPNRGSPLHFGNGTRLTVT.